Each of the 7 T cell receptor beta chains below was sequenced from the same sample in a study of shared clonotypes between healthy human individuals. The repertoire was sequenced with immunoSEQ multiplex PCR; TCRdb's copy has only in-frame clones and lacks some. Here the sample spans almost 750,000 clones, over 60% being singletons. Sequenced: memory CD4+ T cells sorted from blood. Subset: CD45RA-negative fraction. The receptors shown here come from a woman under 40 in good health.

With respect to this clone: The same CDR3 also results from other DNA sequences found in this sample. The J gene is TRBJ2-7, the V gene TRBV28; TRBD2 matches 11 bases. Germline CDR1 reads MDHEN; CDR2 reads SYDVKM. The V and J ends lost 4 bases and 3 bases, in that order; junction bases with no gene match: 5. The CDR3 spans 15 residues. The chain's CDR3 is CASSSPSGRNYEQYF. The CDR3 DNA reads TGTGCCAGCAGTTCCCCTAGCGGGAGGAACTACGAGCAGTACTTC.

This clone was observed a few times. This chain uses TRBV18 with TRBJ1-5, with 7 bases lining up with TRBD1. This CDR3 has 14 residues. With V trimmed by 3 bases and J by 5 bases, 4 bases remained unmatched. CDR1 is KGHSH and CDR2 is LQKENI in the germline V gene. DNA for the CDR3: TGTGCCAGCTCACCGACAGGGCGAGATCAGCCCCAGCATTTT. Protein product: CASSPTGRDQPQHF. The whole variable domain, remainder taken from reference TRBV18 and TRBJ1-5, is NAGVMQNPRHLVRRRGQEARLRCSPMKGHSHVYWYRQLPEEGLKFMVYLQKENIIDESGMPKERFSAEFPKEGPSILRIQQVVRGDSAAYFCASSPTGRDQPQHFGDGTRLSIL.

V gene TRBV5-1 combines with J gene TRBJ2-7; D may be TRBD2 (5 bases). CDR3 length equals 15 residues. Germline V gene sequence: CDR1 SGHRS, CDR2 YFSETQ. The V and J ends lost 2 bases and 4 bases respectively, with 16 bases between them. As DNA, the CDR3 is TGCGCCAGCAGCTTCGGCGCAGAGGGTGAATACGAGCAGTACTTC. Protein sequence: CASSFGAEGEYEQYF.

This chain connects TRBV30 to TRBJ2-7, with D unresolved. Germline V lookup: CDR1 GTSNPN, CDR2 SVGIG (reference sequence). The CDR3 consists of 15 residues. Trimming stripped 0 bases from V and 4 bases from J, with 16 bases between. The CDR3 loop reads CAWSVRGIDLYEQYF. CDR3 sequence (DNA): TGTGCCTGGAGTGTACGAGGCATTGATCTATACGAGCAGTACTTC.

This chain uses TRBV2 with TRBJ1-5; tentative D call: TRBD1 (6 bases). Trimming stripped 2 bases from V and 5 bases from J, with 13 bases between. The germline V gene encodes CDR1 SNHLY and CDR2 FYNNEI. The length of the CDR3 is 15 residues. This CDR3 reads CASSEIGQFHQPQHF. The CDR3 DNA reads TGTGCCAGCAGTGAAATTGGACAGTTCCATCAGCCCCAGCATTTT. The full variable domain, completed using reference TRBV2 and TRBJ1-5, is EPEVTQTPSHQVTQMGQEVILRCVPISNHLYFYWYRQILGQKVEFLVSFYNNEISEKSEIFDDQFSVERPDGSNFTLKIRSTKLEDSAMYFCASSEIGQFHQPQHFGDGTRLSIL.

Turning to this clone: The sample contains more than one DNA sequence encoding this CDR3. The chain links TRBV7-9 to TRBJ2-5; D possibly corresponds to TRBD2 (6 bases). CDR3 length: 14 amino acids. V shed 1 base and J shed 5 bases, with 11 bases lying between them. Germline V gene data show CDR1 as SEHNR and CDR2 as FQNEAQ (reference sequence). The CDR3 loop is CASSLGGVRETQYF. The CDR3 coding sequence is TGTGCCAGCAGCTTAGGGGGGGTCCGGGAGACCCAGTACTTC. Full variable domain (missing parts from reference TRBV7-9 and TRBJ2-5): DTGVSQNPRHKITKRGQNVTFRCDPISEHNRLYWYRQTLGQGPEFLTYFQNEAQLEKSRLLSDRFSAERPKGSFSTLEIQRTEQGDSAMYLCASSLGGVRETQYFGPGTRLLVL.

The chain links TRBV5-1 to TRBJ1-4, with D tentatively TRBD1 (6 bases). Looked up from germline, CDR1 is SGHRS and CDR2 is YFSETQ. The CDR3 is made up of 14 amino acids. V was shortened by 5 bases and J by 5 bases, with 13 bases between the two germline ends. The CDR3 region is CASRTAQGNEKLFF. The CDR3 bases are TGCGCCAGCAGGACAGCGCAGGGGAATGAAAAACTGTTTTTT.